The T cell receptor (beta chain) under discussion was sequenced for a study of regulatory T cells in long-lasting Graves disease. The overall study: By definition, persistent Graves' disease involved antithyroid drugs for over 5 years alongside positive TSH receptor antibodies.

V was pared by 5 bases and J by 2 bases, with 10 bases between. CDR3 length: 14 residues. CDR1 and CDR2 (germline): LNHDA, SQIVND (reference sequence). Through Arm-PCR of CDR3 regions and iRepertoire HTBI primers, TCR beta libraries were built. Via MiXCR, TCRdb re-called the multiplex PCR reads, giving one row per CDR3 protein. Among roughly 450,000 distinct CDR3 sequences listed, around a fifth were seen once. As for time point: persistent/refractory GD, antithyroid drugs over 5 years with positive TRAb. PBMC RNA was the source of the TCR library. This receptor was obtained from a female donor with Graves disease. This material consisted of peripheral blood mononuclear cells (PBMCs), taken when the disease was refractory, from a patient treated with antithyroid drugs. The chain links TRBV19 to TRBJ1-3; no definite D call. The CDR3 DNA reads as TGTGCCAGTAGTCACGGAGAAACTGGAAACACCATATATTTT. It encodes CASSHGETGNTIYF. Looking up the rest from reference TRBV19 and TRBJ1-3 gives the full variable domain: DGGITQSPKYLFRKEGQNVTLSCEQNLNHDAMYWYRQDPGQGLRLIYYSQIVNDFQKGDIAEGYSVSREKKESFPLTVTSAQKNPTAFYLCASSHGETGNTIYFGEGSWLTVV.